This TCR beta chain was recorded in a study of shared clonotypes between healthy human individuals. Study details: A few men and two women, aged 18 to 49, were donors.

Donors were healthy HIV-negative adults without recent acute infections or vaccinations. Unsorted material relied on some 90 million PBMCs as the source of genomic DNA. This clone came up once. This CDR3 has 16 amino acids. CDR1 is SGHTA, CDR2 FQGNSA, per germline. V gave up 2 bases and J gave up 7 bases, with 17 bases separating them. The sequencing of unsorted PBMC DNA took place on ten immunoSEQ deep assay plates. Assay: immunoSEQ multiplex PCR; the TCRdb copy retains only in-frame clones and omits some. The sample lists roughly 490,000 clones; around 79% were seen once. This receptor was obtained from a woman aged 40 to 49 in good health. Some clones in this sample may be carry-over from other donors' samples. The sample taken for sequencing was PBMCs. The chain carries TRBV7-2 and TRBJ2-2; D is ambiguous. CDR3 bases: TGTGCCAGCAGCTTACCAAATAGGAGAGGCGGCGGGGAGCTGTTTTTT. This codes for CASSLPNRRGGGELFF.